This passage covers 17 T cell receptor beta chains from one sample sequenced in a study of blood T cells in healthy people across ages (dated by TCRdb to between 2015 and 2017). The library was obtained by 5' RACE. The reads were generated on an Illumina HiSeq 2500. A second PCR of roughly 6 to 11 cycles was run with a J-beta primer mix and a sample-barcoded 5' primer. TCRdb trimmed public reads at Q25 via fastp, called clones via MiXCR and kept in-frame beta chains. Identical CDR3 proteins give one entry, which carries the most common genes and DNA. The sample table lists over 1,200,000 distinct CDR3 sequences, around 55% of them with a count of one. About 6.7% of the sample belongs to the ten largest clones. Sample: blood. The receptors derive from a man aged 18 to 29 in good health.

This sequence joins TRBV20-1 and TRBJ2-1, with 7 bases matching TRBD2. CDR3 length: 15 amino acids. In germline, CDR1 is DFQATT, CDR2 SNEGSKA (reference sequence). V dropped 1 base and J dropped 4; count of bases not matched to a gene: 7. The CDR3 loop is CSARGASGSYNEQFF. In DNA form, the CDR3 reads TGCAGTGCTAGAGGGGCTAGCGGAAGTTACAATGAGCAGTTCTTC.

The gene calls are TRBV20-1 and TRBJ1-2; D not resolved. CDR3 size: 13 residues. CDR1 DFQATT and CDR2 SNEGSKA come from the germline V gene (reference sequence). V lost 8 bases and J lost 1, with 14 bases in between. The CDR3, as DNA: TGCAGTACCAGTCCCGGCAATAACTATGGCTACACCTTC. Its protein is CSTSPGNNYGYTF.

This clonotype was observed a few times. The rearrangement joins TRBV27 to TRBJ2-4; TRBD1 might be the D (6 bases). The CDR3 totals 14 residues. Trimming took off 8 bases at V and 8 bases at J, with 19 bases between the two ends. Germline V gene sequence: CDR1 MNHEY, CDR2 SMNVEV (reference sequence). CDR3 nucleotides: TGTGCCAGCTCCGGCCACAGGGAATGGGACATTCAGTACTTC. It specifies CASSGHREWDIQYF.

The chain has TRBV7-8 and TRBJ2-1; perhaps TRBD1 as D (7 bases). V lost 4 bases and J 10 bases, leaving 23 bases between the germline ends. The CDR3 runs 16 residues. Germline V CDR1 and CDR2: SGHVS, FQNEAQ. CDR3 sequence: CASSYRGGSFFPEQFF. The CDR3 nucleotides read TGTGCCAGCAGCTACAGGGGAGGTTCGTTCTTCCCCGAGCAGTTCTTC.

V usage is TRBV20-1 and J usage is TRBJ2-7, with 7 bases matching TRBD1. This CDR3 has 14 amino acids. J lost 5 bases, V lost 0 bases, and 7 bases had no gene match. Germline-derived CDR1 and CDR2 are DFQATT and SNEGSKA (reference sequence). CDR3 sequence reads: CSARDYRGSHEQYF. CDR3 nucleotide sequence: TGCAGTGCTAGAGATTACAGGGGTAGCCACGAGCAGTACTTC.

The V gene is TRBV2, the J gene TRBJ1-2, with a possible D match to TRBD1 (5 bases). The V gene lost 8 bases and the J gene lost 0 bases, with 13 bases spanning the gap. The CDR3 extends over 14 amino acids. Germline CDR1 SNHLY, CDR2 FYNNEI. CDR3 coding DNA: TGTGCCAGCGGAAAGGGGAAAGCTAACTATGGCTACACCTTC. As protein: CASGKGKANYGYTF.

The count of this clonotype is one. The CDR3 loop is CASSLVGLFGELFF. In DNA, the CDR3 is TGTGCCAGCAGTTTAGTCGGGTTGTTCGGGGAGCTGTTTTTT. The chain couples TRBV28 to TRBJ2-2; D is unclear. Trimming shortened V by 2 bases and J by 7 bases, and 11 bases separated the two germline ends. Germline assignment: CDR1 MDHEN and CDR2 SYDVKM. This CDR3 region has 14 residues.

This chain links TRBV20-1 with TRBJ2-1, with TRBD1 identical over 7 bases. The DNA end is more similar to TRBJ2-7, so the J call may be wrong. This CDR3 has 15 amino acids. CDR1 is DFQATT, CDR2 SNEGSKA, per germline (reference sequence). The CDR3 sequence is CSARDPETGLYEQYF. The CDR3 DNA is TGCAGTGCTAGAGATCCCGAGACAGGGTTGTACGAGCAGTACTTC.

The V call is TRBV20-1, the J call TRBJ2-4, with 9 bases lining up with TRBD2. The DNA end is a closer match to TRBJ2-5, so the J assignment may be wrong. CDR3 length: 17 residues. Looked up from germline, CDR1 is DFQATT and CDR2 is SNEGSKA (reference sequence). The CDR3 coding sequence is TGCAGTGCTAGAGTCAGCGGGGGGCAATCGGGTTGGGAGACCCAGTACTTC. Translating gives CSARVSGGQSGWETQYF.

The rearrangement joins TRBV7-9 to TRBJ2-5; D uncertain. Near its end, the DNA agrees better with TRBJ2-7, so the J call may be wrong. This CDR3 has 13 amino acids. Germline V gene data show CDR1 as SEHNR and CDR2 as FQNEAQ (reference sequence). The chain's CDR3 is CASSRDPFVEQYF. DNA of the CDR3: TGTGCCAGCAGCCGCGATCCATTCGTCGAGCAGTACTTC.

The chain couples TRBV12-3 or TRBV12-4 to TRBJ1-5; D is possibly TRBD1 (6 bases). Trimming took 5 bases from V and 3 from J, leaving 14 bases between them. This CDR3 contains 15 residues. The CDR3 sequence: CASSDEVGANQPQHF. The DNA of the CDR3 is TGTGCCAGCAGTGATGAAGTGGGGGCCAATCAGCCCCAGCATTTT.

V is TRBV4-1 and J is TRBJ2-3; D is possibly TRBD1 or TRBD2 (6 bases each). The length of the CDR3 is 14 residues. V gave up 4 bases and J gave up 5 bases, with 13 bases separating them. Looked up from germline, CDR1 is MGHRA and CDR2 is YSYEKL. Here the CDR3 reads CASSPPGEEDTQYF. The CDR3, as DNA: TGCGCCAGCAGCCCCCCAGGGGAGGAAGATACGCAGTATTTT.

The chain carries TRBV25-1 and TRBJ2-5; a possible D gene is TRBD2 (6 bases). CDR1 MGHDK and CDR2 SYGVNS come from the germline V gene. The CDR3 totals 14 residues. The V and J ends lost 4 bases and 1 base respectively, with 10 bases between them. The CDR3 bases are TGTGCCAGCAGTGTTTTCGGGAGCCAAGAGACCCAGTACTTC. It translates to CASSVFGSQETQYF.

This clonotype was counted between two and nine times. The V call is TRBV6-1, the J call TRBJ2-3; D is ambiguous. This CDR3 is 13 amino acids long. CDR1 is MNHNS, CDR2 SASEGT, per germline. Trimming removed 1 base from V and 5 bases from J, with 7 bases in between. The CDR3 loop is CASSEVVVDTQYF. DNA of the CDR3: TGTGCCAGCAGTGAAGTCGTGGTAGATACGCAGTATTTT.

Here the CDR3 reads CSARSVTWGGTGELFF. The CDR3 region has the DNA TGCAGTGCTAGATCGGTCACTTGGGGCGGAACCGGGGAGCTGTTTTTT. This chain joins TRBV20-1 and TRBJ2-2; D may be TRBD1 (5 bases). Germline-derived CDR1 and CDR2 are DFQATT and SNEGSKA (reference sequence). The ends were cut back, 2 bases at V and 5 bases at J, with 18 bases in the middle. This CDR3 has 16 residues.

The chain recombines TRBV2 with TRBJ1-2; D not certain. The V gene's germline CDR1 is SNHLY and CDR2 FYNNEI. The CDR3 sequence is 13 residues long. Trimming removed 1 base from V and 4 bases from J, with 7 bases in between. The CDR3 bases are TGTGCCAGCAGTGAAGGACCAGCCTATGGCTACACCTTC. It specifies CASSEGPAYGYTF.

This clonotype was seen a few times. This rearrangement joins TRBV24-1 to TRBJ2-1, with D possibly being TRBD1 or TRBD2 (5 bases each). CDR3 length equals 15 residues. Germline assignment: CDR1 KGHDR and CDR2 SFDVKD. Trimming took off 3 bases at V and 3 bases at J, with 11 bases between the two ends. The DNA for the CDR3 is TGTGCCACCAGTGATCTGAGGGGCGGCTACAATGAGCAGTTCTTC. Protein sequence: CATSDLRGGYNEQFF.